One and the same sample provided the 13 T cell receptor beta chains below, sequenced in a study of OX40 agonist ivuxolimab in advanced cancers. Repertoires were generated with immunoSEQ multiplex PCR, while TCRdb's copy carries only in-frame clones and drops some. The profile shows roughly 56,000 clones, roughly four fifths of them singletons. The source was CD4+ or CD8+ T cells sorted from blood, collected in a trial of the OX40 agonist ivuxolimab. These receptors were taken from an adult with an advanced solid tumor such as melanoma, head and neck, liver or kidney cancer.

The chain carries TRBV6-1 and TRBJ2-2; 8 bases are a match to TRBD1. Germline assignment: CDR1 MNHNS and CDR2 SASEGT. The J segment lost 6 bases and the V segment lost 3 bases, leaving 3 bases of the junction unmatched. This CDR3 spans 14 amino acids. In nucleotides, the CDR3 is TGTGCCAGCAGTGACCCGGGACAGGCCGGGGAGCTGTTTTTT. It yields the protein CASSDPGQAGELFF.

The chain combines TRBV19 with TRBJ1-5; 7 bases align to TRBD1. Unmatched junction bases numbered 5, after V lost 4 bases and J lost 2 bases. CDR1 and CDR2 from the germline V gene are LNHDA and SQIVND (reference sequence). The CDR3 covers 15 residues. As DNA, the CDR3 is TGTGCCAGTAGTAGGGGGGGACAGCGCAATCAGCCCCAGCATTTT. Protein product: CASSRGGQRNQPQHF.

The DNA for the CDR3 is TGTGCCAGCAGCCTGGGTTGGAACACTGAAGCTTTCTTT. It specifies CASSLGWNTEAFF. This chain connects TRBV7-8 to TRBJ1-1, with D unresolved. Germline CDR1 reads SGHVS; CDR2 reads FQNEAQ. With 5 bases removed from V and 1 base from J, the gap between germline ends came to 8 bases. The CDR3 extends over 13 amino acids. The variable domain in full, with the rest retrieved from reference TRBV7-8 and TRBJ1-1, is GAGVSQSPRYKVAKRGQDVALRCDPISGHVSLFWYQQALGQGPEFLTYFQNEAQLDKSGLPSDRFFAERPEGSVSTLKIQRTQQEDSAVYLCASSLGWNTEAFFGQGTRLTVV.

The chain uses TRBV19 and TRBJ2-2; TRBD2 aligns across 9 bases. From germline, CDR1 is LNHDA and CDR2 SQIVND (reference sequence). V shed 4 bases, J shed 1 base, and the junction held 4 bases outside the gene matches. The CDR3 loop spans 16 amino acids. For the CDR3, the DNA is TGTGCCAGTAGTAAAGAGACTAGCGGGAACACCGGGGAGCTGTTTTTT. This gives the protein CASSKETSGNTGELFF.

Written as DNA, the CDR3 is TGCGCCAGCAGCCAAGGGCCGGGAGGCACAGATACGCAGTATTTT. Protein product: CASSQGPGGTDTQYF. The rearrangement joins TRBV4-1 to TRBJ2-3, with TRBD2 as a possible D gene (6 bases). CDR3 length: 15 amino acids. V was clipped by 1 base and J by 1 base, with 9 bases between them. Germline V lookup: CDR1 MGHRA, CDR2 YSYEKL.

The CDR3 region is CASSFTDRPETQYF. CDR3 coding DNA: TGCGCCAGCAGCTTTACCGACAGGCCCGAGACCCAGTACTTC. This chain connects TRBV5-1 to TRBJ2-5; TRBD1 is a possible D gene (6 bases). The CDR3 has 14 amino acids. The V end was cut by 2 bases, the J end by 5 bases, with 13 bases between. Germline CDR1 reads SGHRS; CDR2 reads YFSETQ.

The CDR3 DNA sequence: TGTGCATGGCGGGCGAGGGTTAGCACAGATACGCAGTATTTT. Protein sequence: CAWRARVSTDTQYF. V is TRBV30 and J is TRBJ2-3; perhaps TRBD2 as D (5 bases). Germline V lookup: CDR1 GTSNPN, CDR2 SVGIG (reference sequence). The CDR3 loop spans 14 amino acids.

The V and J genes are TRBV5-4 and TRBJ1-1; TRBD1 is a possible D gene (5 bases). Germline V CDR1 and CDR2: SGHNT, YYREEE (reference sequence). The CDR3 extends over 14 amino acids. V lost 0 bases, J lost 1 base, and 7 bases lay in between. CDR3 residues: CASSLGQRNTEAFF. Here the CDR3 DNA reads TGTGCCAGCAGCTTGGGACAGAGGAACACTGAAGCTTTCTTT.

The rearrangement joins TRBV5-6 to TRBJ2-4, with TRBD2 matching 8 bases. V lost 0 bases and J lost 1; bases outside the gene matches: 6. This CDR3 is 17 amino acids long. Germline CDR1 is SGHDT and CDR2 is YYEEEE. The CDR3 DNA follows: TGTGCCAGCAGCTTGGGGGTTAGCGGGGCGGCCAAAAACATTCAGTACTTC. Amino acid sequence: CASSLGVSGAAKNIQYF.

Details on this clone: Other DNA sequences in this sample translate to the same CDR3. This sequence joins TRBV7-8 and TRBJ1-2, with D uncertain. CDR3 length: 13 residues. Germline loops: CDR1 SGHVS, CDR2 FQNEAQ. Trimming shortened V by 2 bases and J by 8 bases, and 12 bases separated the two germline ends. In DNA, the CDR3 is TGTGCCAGCAGCTTATTCGGGGTTGGGGGCTACACCTTC. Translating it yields CASSLFGVGGYTF.

The CDR3 DNA sequence: TGTGCCACCAGCAGAGATCCCCAGGCCTTGGAAGCTTTCTTT. It encodes CATSRDPQALEAFF. The chain employs TRBV15 and TRBJ1-1; unclear D gene. The V gene lost 0 bases and the J gene lost 8 bases, with 13 bases spanning the gap. Germline CDR1 is LNHNV and CDR2 is YYDKDF (reference sequence). This CDR3 spans 14 amino acids.

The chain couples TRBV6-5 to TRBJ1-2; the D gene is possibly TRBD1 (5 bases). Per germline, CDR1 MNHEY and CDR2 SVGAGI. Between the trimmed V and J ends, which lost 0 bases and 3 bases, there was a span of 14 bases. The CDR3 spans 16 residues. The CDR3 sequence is CASSYSGGGKDYGYTF. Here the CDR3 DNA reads TGTGCCAGCAGTTACTCCGGGGGGGGAAAGGACTATGGCTACACCTTC.

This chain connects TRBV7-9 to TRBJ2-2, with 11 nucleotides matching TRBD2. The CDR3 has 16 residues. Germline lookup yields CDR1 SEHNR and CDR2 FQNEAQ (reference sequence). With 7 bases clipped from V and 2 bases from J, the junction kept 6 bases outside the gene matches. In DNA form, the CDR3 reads TGTGCCAGCACCAGTGGGACTAGCGGCAACACCGGGGAGCTGTTTTTT. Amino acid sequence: CASTSGTSGNTGELFF.